Following are 8 T cell receptor beta chains from one sample sequenced in a study of beta chain bispecific antibodies for T cell cancers. Study observations and caveats: Anti-TRBV12 exposure, compared with anti-CD19, reduced the TRBV12-3 proportion of TRBV signal by approximately 99%. In these mixed samples, most targeted TRBV reads derived from the leukemia cell line.

TCRdb re-analysed the 5' RACE reads in MiXCR, keeping a single row per CDR3 protein. Of roughly 19,000 distinct CDR3 sequences in the sample, 2% to 2.5% were seen once. Antigens for these TCRs are unknown. T cells were expanded from blood mononuclear cells for about 3 days with anti-CD3 OKT3 or CD3/CD28 beads. The sequences come from healthy donor T cells cultured with leukemia cells, collected from a culture containing a bispecific antibody targeting TCR Vbeta12. Receptors originate from a human donor in good health. Some clones in this sample may be carry-over from other donors' samples.

This clonotype occurred many times. V usage is TRBV20-1 and J usage is TRBJ2-7; the D call may be TRBD1 or TRBD2 (5 bases each). Germline V gene sequence: CDR1 DFQATT, CDR2 SNEGSKA (reference sequence). CDR3 length: 11 amino acids. V gave up 1 base and J gave up 13 bases, with 14 bases separating them. The CDR3 DNA sequence: TGCAGTGCTAGAGGGAAGGGGACCCCTTACTTC. This translates into CSARGKGTPYF.

There are many counts of this clonotype. This sequence joins TRBV27 and TRBJ2-1; TRBD2 is a possible D gene (5 bases). The CDR3 runs to 13 residues. Between the trimmed V and J ends, which lost 1 base and 7 bases, there was a span of 8 bases. Germline CDR1 reads MNHEY; CDR2 reads SMNVEV (reference sequence). CDR3 region: CASSLFGENEQFF. As DNA, the CDR3 is TGTGCCAGCAGTTTATTCGGGGAAAATGAGCAGTTCTTC.

The table lists this clonotype with many counts. The genes are TRBV7-9 and TRBJ1-1; D unresolved. CDR3 length: 15 amino acids. Germline V gives CDR1 SEHNR, CDR2 FQNEAQ (reference sequence). Trimming took off 5 bases at V and 1 base at J, with 14 bases between the two ends. CDR3 sequence: CASSLLRAGNTEAFF. CDR3 coding DNA: TGTGCCAGCAGCCTCCTTCGAGCAGGGAACACTGAAGCTTTCTTT.

This clonotype has a count of ten or more. The chain combines TRBV6-5 with TRBJ2-1; D is tentatively TRBD1 or TRBD2 (5 bases each). This CDR3 is built from 16 residues. V was clipped by 1 base and J by 0 bases, with 10 bases between them. CDR1 and CDR2 (germline): MNHEY, SVGAGI. The CDR3 nucleotides read TGTGCCAGCAGTTACTTTGGGGGTTCCTCCTACAATGAGCAGTTCTTC. Amino acid sequence: CASSYFGGSSYNEQFF.

This clonotype has ten or more counts. The chain combines TRBV30 with TRBJ1-5, with 7 bases lining up with TRBD1. The CDR3 totals 14 residues. The ends lost 2 bases at V and 2 bases at J; junction bases unmatched: 3. The germline V gene encodes CDR1 GTSNPN and CDR2 SVGIG (reference sequence). The DNA of the CDR3 is TGTGCCTGGAGTTCAGGACAGGGCAATCAGCCCCAGCATTTT. Translating gives CAWSSGQGNQPQHF.

This clonotype occurred many times. This rearrangement joins TRBV11-2 to TRBJ2-7; tentatively, D is TRBD1 or TRBD2 (6 bases each). Between the trimmed V and J ends, which lost 1 base and 2 bases, there was a span of 18 bases. The germline V gene has CDR1 SGHAT and CDR2 FQNNGV. The CDR3 spans 17 residues. The CDR3 here is CASSLGVGGLLAYEQYF. The CDR3 DNA is TGTGCCAGCAGCTTAGGGGTGGGGGGCCTCCTCGCCTACGAGCAGTACTTC. Full variable domain (remainder filled in from reference TRBV11-2 and TRBJ2-7): EAGVAQSPRYKIIEKRQSVAFWCNPISGHATLYWYQQILGQGPKLLIQFQNNGVVDDSQLPKDRFSAERLKGVDSTLKIQPAKLEDSAVYLCASSLGVGGLLAYEQYFGPGTRLTVT.

This clonotype was picked up many times. The V call is TRBV7-8, the J call TRBJ2-3; 10 bases are a match to TRBD2. The V segment lost 2 bases and the J segment 6 bases; nucleotides outside the gene matches: 5. CDR1 and CDR2 from the germline V gene are SGHVS and FQNEAQ. The CDR3 spans 15 residues. The CDR3 sequence: CASSLIAGGSDTQYF. CDR3 nucleotides: TGTGCCAGCAGCTTAATAGCGGGGGGTTCGGATACGCAGTATTTT.

By frequency in the sample, this clonotype is medium-sized. This chain connects TRBV25-1 to TRBJ2-1; 7 bases map to TRBD2. V gave up 3 bases and J gave up 7 bases; unmatched junction bases: 6. The CDR3 is 14 residues long. Germline V gene data show CDR1 as MGHDK and CDR2 as SYGVNS. The CDR3 DNA reads TGTGCCAGCAGTGAGTGGGGGGGTGTGAATGAGCAGTTCTTC. Protein sequence: CASSEWGGVNEQFF.